The T cell receptor beta chain under discussion was sequenced for a study of T cells in Graves' hyperthyroidism and ophthalmopathy. Researchers took RNA transcripts and amplified the TCR beta CDR3 regions from them. HTBI primers were the set used in a first-round RT-PCR of the TCR CDR3. From the multiplex PCR reads, TCRdb called clonotypes with MiXCR, one entry per CDR3 protein. The repertoire includes about 500,000 distinct CDR3 sequences, 15% to 20% of them detected once, and about 31% sits in the top ten. Notes on the study in general: Through a model of 13 V-J features, ophthalmopathy was separated from stable hyperthyroidism. Ophthalmopathy onset followed model prediction by a median around six months.

At least ten counts were recorded for this clonotype. Antigen: not known. Uncontrolled infection, other autoimmune disease, pregnancy or lactation led to exclusion. This TCR was sampled from a woman aged 25 to 45 with Graves' ophthalmopathy. The sample was blood.

The CDR3 DNA is TGTGCCAGCAAACATCAGGTCGGCTTTAATGAAAAACTGTTTTTT. Residues: CASKHQVGFNEKLFF. The V and J genes are TRBV28 and TRBJ1-4; no reliable D call. Trimming cost V 7 bases and J 4 bases, with 16 bases left between them. CDR1 and CDR2 from the germline V gene are MDHEN and SYDVKM. The CDR3 covers 15 residues. The full variable domain, completed using reference TRBV28 and TRBJ1-4, is DVKVTQSSRYLVKRTGEKVFLECVQDMDHENMFWYRQDPGLGLRLIYFSYDVKMKEKGDIPEGYSVSREKKERFSLILESASTNQTSMYLCASKHQVGFNEKLFFGSGTQLSVL.